A single sample is the source of the 22 T cell receptor beta chains below, sequenced in a study of blood T cell repertoires in COVID-19. TCRdb's table, derived via immunoSEQ multiplex PCR, lists solely in-frame clones and lacks some. The repertoire has over 200,000 clones, more than 85% of them found once; the top ten carry about 2.5%. Source material: peripheral blood. These receptors all stem from a person aged 18 to 29 with COVID-19, enrolled during active disease.

This chain connects TRBV6-5 to TRBJ2-7, with a possible D match to TRBD2 (5 bases). Trimming stripped 6 bases from V and 1 base from J, with 7 bases between. Germline assignment: CDR1 MNHEY and CDR2 SVGAGI. CDR3 length equals 12 residues. The DNA for the CDR3 is TGTGCCAGCAGGAGCGGTTCCTACGAGCAGTACTTC. Protein product: CASRSGSYEQYF.

The rearrangement joins TRBV19 to TRBJ1-1, with D hard to call. The CDR3 runs to 14 residues. V lost 4 bases and J 4 bases, leaving 13 bases between the germline ends. Germline V gene data show CDR1 as LNHDA and CDR2 as SQIVND (reference sequence). DNA of the CDR3: TGTGCCAGTAGTACCTACTATCGAGGCACTGAAGCTTTCTTT. It is translated as CASSTYYRGTEAFF.

The chain employs TRBV10-2 and TRBJ2-7; 8 bases line up with TRBD2. Trimming removed 3 bases from V and 3 bases from J; junction bases left unmatched: 7. The length of the CDR3 is 15 residues. Germline CDR1 WSHSY, CDR2 SAAADI. As DNA, the CDR3 is TGCGCCAGCAGTGACCGGAGCGGGAGTGGCTACGAGCAGTACTTC. It codes for CASSDRSGSGYEQYF.

The chain carries TRBV7-2 and TRBJ1-3; D not certain. Germline lookup yields CDR1 SGHTA and CDR2 FQGNSA. CDR3 length: 15 amino acids. Trimming stripped 0 bases from V and 2 bases from J, with 8 bases between. CDR3: CASSLAGSPGNTIYF. The CDR3 DNA reads TGTGCCAGCAGCTTAGCAGGGAGTCCTGGAAACACCATATATTTT.

The chain is built from TRBV7-9 and TRBJ1-6, with D possibly being TRBD1 (6 bases). The CDR3 runs 17 residues. The V end was cut by 3 bases, the J end by 9 bases, with 21 bases between. CDR1 SEHNR and CDR2 FQNEAQ come from the germline V gene (reference sequence). Here the CDR3 reads CASSFTGHLRDSSPLHF. The DNA for the CDR3 is TGTGCCAGCAGCTTCACGGGACACCTGAGGGATAGTTCACCCCTCCACTTT. Full variable domain (missing parts from reference TRBV7-9 and TRBJ1-6): DTGVSQNPRHKITKRGQNVTFRCDPISEHNRLYWYRQTLGQGPEFLTYFQNEAQLEKSRLLSDRFSAERPKGSFSTLEIQRTEQGDSAMYLCASSFTGHLRDSSPLHFGNGTRLTVT.

This clone has only one observation. V and J are TRBV7-2 and TRBJ1-6; weak D call: TRBD1 (5 bases). The CDR3 is made up of 16 amino acids. V lost 5 bases and J 0 bases, leaving 11 bases between the germline ends. Germline V CDR1 and CDR2: SGHTA, FQGNSA. CDR3 loop: CASSSGGFSYNSPLHF. The CDR3 DNA follows: TGTGCCAGCAGCAGCGGGGGGTTCTCCTATAATTCACCCCTCCACTTT.

The V gene is TRBV6-5, the J gene TRBJ1-2; D ambiguous. Germline CDR1 MNHEY, CDR2 SVGAGI. V gave up 2 bases and J gave up 8 bases, with 12 bases separating them. This CDR3 has 13 residues. CDR3 DNA: TGTGCCAGCAGTTACCCCGGGTCCTGGGGCTACACCTTC. Encoded protein: CASSYPGSWGYTF.

The V and J genes are TRBV27 and TRBJ2-1, with 8 bases aligning to TRBD2. CDR3 length: 18 residues. Per germline, CDR1 MNHEY and CDR2 SMNVEV (reference sequence). Trimming took 6 bases from V and 0 from J; bases not matched to a gene: 13. CDR3 nucleotides: TGTGCCAGCAGCCAAGCGGGGGCAATTACCGGCTCCTACAATGAGCAGTTCTTC. It encodes CASSQAGAITGSYNEQFF.

Here the CDR3 DNA reads TGTGCCAGCAGTGCCGACAGAGCCTGGAACTATGGCTACACCTTC. Translation: CASSADRAWNYGYTF. V gene TRBV6-2 or TRBV6-3 combines with J gene TRBJ1-2, with a weak D call TRBD1 (5 bases). The V end was cut by 5 bases, the J end by 2 bases, with 15 bases between. From germline, CDR1 is MNHEY and CDR2 SVGEGT. This CDR3 is 15 amino acids long.

J is TRBJ1-2 and V is TRBV5-5, with D perhaps TRBD1 (5 bases). The CDR3 totals 14 residues. CDR1 and CDR2 from the germline V gene are SGHKS and YYEKEE (reference sequence). Trimming shortened V by 2 bases and J by 4 bases, and 12 bases separated the two germline ends. The CDR3 nucleotides read TGTGCCAGCAGCTTCGGCGGGGGGATCTATGGCTACACCTTC. The encoded protein is CASSFGGGIYGYTF. The entire variable domain, with the rest obtained from reference TRBV5-5 and TRBJ1-2, is as follows: DAGVTQSPTHLIKTRGQQVTLRCSPISGHKSVSWYQQVLGQGPQFIFQYYEKEERGRGNFPDRFSARQFPNYSSELNVNALLLGDSALYLCASSFGGGIYGYTFGSGTRLTVV.

The V and J genes are TRBV7-3 and TRBJ1-1; possible D gene TRBD1, 5 bases. The CDR3 runs 13 residues. Trimming removed 4 bases at V and 9 bases at J, with 15 bases between. Germline assignment: CDR1 SGHTA and CDR2 FQGTGA. CDR3 sequence: CASSSALGGKAFF. The DNA of the CDR3 is TGTGCCAGCAGCTCCGCCCTGGGGGGGAAAGCTTTCTTT.

This chain links TRBV25-1 with TRBJ2-3, with D possibly TRBD1 on 5 matching bases. This CDR3 has 15 amino acids. Germline CDR1 MGHDK, CDR2 SYGVNS. Trimming took off 4 bases at V and 2 bases at J, with 13 bases between the two ends. The CDR3 is CASSGSGLFTDTQYF. The CDR3 DNA reads TGTGCCAGCAGTGGCTCAGGGTTGTTCACAGATACGCAGTATTTT.

The chain's CDR3 is CASSSALSNEQFF. The CDR3 DNA reads as TGCGCCAGCAGCTCCGCCTTGAGCAATGAGCAGTTCTTC. The J gene is TRBJ2-1, the V gene TRBV5-1, with D unclear. The CDR3 consists of 13 residues. Germline CDR1 SGHRS, CDR2 YFSETQ. Trimming stripped 3 bases from V and 6 bases from J, with 10 bases between.

The rearrangement joins TRBV6-5 to TRBJ2-7; 7 bases agree with TRBD2. Germline CDR1 MNHEY, CDR2 SVGAGI. With 0 bases clipped from V and 6 bases from J, the junction kept 5 bases outside the gene matches. The CDR3 runs 14 residues. The CDR3 DNA reads TGTGCCAGCAGTTACTCCGGGACTACCAGCGAGCAGTACTTC. Translated: CASSYSGTTSEQYF.

Only one count was recorded for this clone. The rearrangement joins TRBV2 to TRBJ2-5; D call uncertain. From germline, CDR1 is SNHLY and CDR2 FYNNEI. CDR3 length: 15 amino acids. The germline V and J ends were trimmed by 4 bases and 7 bases, with 19 bases remaining between them. The DNA for the CDR3 is TGTGCCAGCAGTGGGCAACCCCCACCCCTAGGGACCCAGTACTTC. Translated: CASSGQPPPLGTQYF.

The chain joins TRBV19 to TRBJ1-2; 7 bases agree with TRBD1. J was trimmed by 4 bases and V by 10 bases; bases with no gene match: 9. The CDR3 spans 13 residues. Germline V CDR1 and CDR2: LNHDA, SQIVND (reference sequence). The CDR3 DNA reads TGTGCCACCGCCGCAGGGGGGTTCTATGGCTACACCTTC. Residues: CATAAGGFYGYTF. The full variable domain, its missing parts supplied by reference TRBV19 and TRBJ1-2, is DGGITQSPKYLFRKEGQNVTLSCEQNLNHDAMYWYRQDPGQGLRLIYYSQIVNDFQKGDIAEGYSVSREKKESFPLTVTSAQKNPTAFYLCATAAGGFYGYTFGSGTRLTVV.

The rearrangement links TRBV24-1 to TRBJ2-7; 13 positions match TRBD2. Germline V gene data show CDR1 as KGHDR and CDR2 as SFDVKD. V gave up 7 bases and J gave up 7 bases; unmatched junction bases: 3. The CDR3 extends over 13 amino acids. The CDR3 is CATRETSGREQYF. In DNA, the CDR3 is TGTGCCACCAGAGAGACTAGCGGGAGGGAGCAGTACTTC.

The chain is built from TRBV25-1 and TRBJ1-1; possible D gene TRBD1, 5 bases. The germline V gene encodes CDR1 MGHDK and CDR2 SYGVNS. The CDR3 runs 14 residues. V was cut by 3 bases and J by 3 bases, with 11 bases left in between. This chain's CDR3 is CASSEVGGDTEAFF. The DNA for the CDR3 is TGTGCCAGCAGTGAGGTTGGAGGGGACACTGAAGCTTTCTTT.

The chain recombines TRBV6-2 or TRBV6-3 with TRBJ2-5; a weak D match, TRBD2 (5 bases). The germline V and J ends were trimmed by 6 bases and 9 bases, with 23 bases remaining between them. This CDR3 is 15 amino acids long. In germline, CDR1 is MNHEY, CDR2 SVGEGT. CDR3 nucleotide sequence: TGTGCCAGCAGCCCCGGCACTAGGCCCCAGTTGGCCCAGTACTTC. Residues: CASSPGTRPQLAQYF.

The rearrangement links TRBV7-9 to TRBJ2-3; 7 bases are shared with TRBD2. With V trimmed by 5 bases and J by 1 base, 9 bases remained unmatched. Per germline, CDR1 SEHNR and CDR2 FQNEAQ (reference sequence). The CDR3 runs 16 residues. The CDR3 here is CASSPPRESGTDTQYF. CDR3 DNA sequence: TGTGCCAGCAGCCCGCCGCGGGAGTCTGGCACAGATACGCAGTATTTT.

The chain joins TRBV4-1 to TRBJ1-6; 8 nucleotides agree with TRBD1. The ends lost 1 base at V and 6 bases at J; junction bases unmatched: 8. This CDR3 comprises 17 residues. Germline CDR1 and CDR2: MGHRA and YSYEKL. The CDR3 loop is CASSQVQGAIGNSPLHF. The CDR3 DNA sequence: TGCGCCAGCAGCCAAGTTCAGGGGGCGATTGGTAATTCACCCCTCCACTTT.

The gene calls are TRBV7-9 and TRBJ2-7; tentatively, D is TRBD1 (6 bases). The CDR3 is 14 amino acids. Germline loops: CDR1 SEHNR, CDR2 FQNEAQ (reference sequence). Trimming cost V 1 base and J 6 bases, with 13 bases left between them. The CDR3, as DNA: TGTGCCAGCAGCTTAGAGGGGGAACACGGCGAGCAGTACTTC. This translates into CASSLEGEHGEQYF.